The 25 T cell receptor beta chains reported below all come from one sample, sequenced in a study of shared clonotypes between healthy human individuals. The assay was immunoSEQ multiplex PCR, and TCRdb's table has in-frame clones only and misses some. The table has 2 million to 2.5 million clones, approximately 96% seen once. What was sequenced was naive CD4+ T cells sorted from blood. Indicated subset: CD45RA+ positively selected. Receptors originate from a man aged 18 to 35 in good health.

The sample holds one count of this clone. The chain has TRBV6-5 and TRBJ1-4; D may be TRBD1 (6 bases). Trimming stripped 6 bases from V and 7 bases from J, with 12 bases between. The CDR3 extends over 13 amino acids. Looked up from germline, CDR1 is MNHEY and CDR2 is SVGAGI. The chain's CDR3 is CASRARTAEKLFF. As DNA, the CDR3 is TGTGCCAGCAGGGCAAGGACAGCTGAAAAACTGTTTTTT.

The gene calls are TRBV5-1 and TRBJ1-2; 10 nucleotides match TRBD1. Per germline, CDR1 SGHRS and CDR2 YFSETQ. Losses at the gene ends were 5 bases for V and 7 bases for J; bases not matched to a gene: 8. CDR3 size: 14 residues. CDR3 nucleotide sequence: TGCGCCAGCAGGGACTCGGGACAGGGGATTGGCTACACCTTC. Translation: CASRDSGQGIGYTF.

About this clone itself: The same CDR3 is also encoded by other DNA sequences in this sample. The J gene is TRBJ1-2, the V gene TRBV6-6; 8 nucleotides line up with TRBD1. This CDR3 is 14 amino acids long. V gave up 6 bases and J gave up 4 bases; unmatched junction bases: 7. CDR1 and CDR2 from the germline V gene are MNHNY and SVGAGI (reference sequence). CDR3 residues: CASSPGTGGYGYTF. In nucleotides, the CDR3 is TGTGCCAGCAGCCCGGGGACAGGCGGCTATGGCTACACCTTC.

Here the CDR3 reads CAWSAVWGTQYF. As DNA, the CDR3 is TGTGCCTGGAGTGCGGTCTGGGGGACCCAGTACTTC. This chain uses TRBV30 with TRBJ2-5; no reliable D call. The CDR3 consists of 12 residues. Looked up from germline, CDR1 is GTSNPN and CDR2 is SVGIG (reference sequence). V lost 1 base, J lost 7 bases, and 10 bases lay in between.

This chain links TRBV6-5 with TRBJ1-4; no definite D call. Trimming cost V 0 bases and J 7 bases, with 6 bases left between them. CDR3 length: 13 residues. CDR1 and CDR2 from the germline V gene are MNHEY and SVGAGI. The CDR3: CASSYSYGEKLFF. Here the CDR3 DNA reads TGTGCCAGCAGTTACTCGTACGGTGAAAAACTGTTTTTT.

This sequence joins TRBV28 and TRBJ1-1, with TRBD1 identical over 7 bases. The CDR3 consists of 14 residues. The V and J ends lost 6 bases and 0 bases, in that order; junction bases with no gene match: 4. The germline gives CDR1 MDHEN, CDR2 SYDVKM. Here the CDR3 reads CASRSGGMNTEAFF. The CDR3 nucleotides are TGTGCCAGCAGGTCAGGGGGAATGAACACTGAAGCTTTCTTT.

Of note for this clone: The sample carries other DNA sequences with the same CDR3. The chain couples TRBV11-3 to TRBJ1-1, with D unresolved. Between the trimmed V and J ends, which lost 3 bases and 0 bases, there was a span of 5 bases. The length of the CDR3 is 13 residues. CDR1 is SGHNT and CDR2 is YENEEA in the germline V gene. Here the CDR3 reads CASSLGLNTEAFF. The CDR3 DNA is TGTGCCAGCAGCTTGGGATTGAACACTGAAGCTTTCTTT. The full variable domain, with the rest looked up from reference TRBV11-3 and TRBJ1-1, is EAGVVQSPRYKIIEKKQPVAFWCNPISGHNTLYWYLQNLGQGPELLIRYENEEAVDDSQLPKDRFSAERLKGVDSTLKIQPAELGDSAVYLCASSLGLNTEAFFGQGTRLTVV.

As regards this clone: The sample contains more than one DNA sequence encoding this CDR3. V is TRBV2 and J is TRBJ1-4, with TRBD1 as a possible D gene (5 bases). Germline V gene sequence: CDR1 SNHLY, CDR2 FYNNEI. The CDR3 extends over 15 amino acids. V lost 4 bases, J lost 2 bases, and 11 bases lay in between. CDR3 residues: CASSGQQATNEKLFF. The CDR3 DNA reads TGTGCCAGCAGTGGACAACAGGCCACTAATGAAAAACTGTTTTTT.

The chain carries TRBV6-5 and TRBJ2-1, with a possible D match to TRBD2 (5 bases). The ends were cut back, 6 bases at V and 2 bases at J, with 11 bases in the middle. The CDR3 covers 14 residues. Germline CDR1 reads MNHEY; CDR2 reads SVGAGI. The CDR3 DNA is TGTGCCAGCAGAACGGACGGGGCCTACAATGAGCAGTTCTTC. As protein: CASRTDGAYNEQFF.

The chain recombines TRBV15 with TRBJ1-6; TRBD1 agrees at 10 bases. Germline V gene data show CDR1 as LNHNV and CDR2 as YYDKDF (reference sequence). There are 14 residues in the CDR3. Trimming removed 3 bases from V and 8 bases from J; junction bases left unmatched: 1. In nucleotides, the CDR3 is TGTGCCACCAGCAGGGGACAGGGGTATTCACCCCTCCACTTT. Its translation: CATSRGQGYSPLHF.

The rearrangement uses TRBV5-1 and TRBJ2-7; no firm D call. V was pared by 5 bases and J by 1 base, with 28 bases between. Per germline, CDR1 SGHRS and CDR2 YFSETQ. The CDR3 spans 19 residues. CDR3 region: CASRSALERWTADSYEQYF. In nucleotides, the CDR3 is TGCGCCAGCAGGTCCGCACTTGAGCGTTGGACCGCCGATTCCTACGAGCAGTACTTC.

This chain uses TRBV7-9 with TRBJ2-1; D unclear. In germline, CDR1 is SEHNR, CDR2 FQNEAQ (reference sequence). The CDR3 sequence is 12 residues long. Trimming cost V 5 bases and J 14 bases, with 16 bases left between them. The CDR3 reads CASSLLPGLEFF. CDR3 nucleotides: TGTGCCAGCAGCCTGCTTCCGGGTCTAGAGTTCTTC.

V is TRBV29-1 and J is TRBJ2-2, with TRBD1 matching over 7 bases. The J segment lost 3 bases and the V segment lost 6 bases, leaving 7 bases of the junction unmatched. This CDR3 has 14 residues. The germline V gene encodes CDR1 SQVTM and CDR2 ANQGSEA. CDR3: CSVSQGVHTGELFF. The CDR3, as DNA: TGCAGCGTCTCCCAGGGGGTTCACACCGGGGAGCTGTTTTTT.

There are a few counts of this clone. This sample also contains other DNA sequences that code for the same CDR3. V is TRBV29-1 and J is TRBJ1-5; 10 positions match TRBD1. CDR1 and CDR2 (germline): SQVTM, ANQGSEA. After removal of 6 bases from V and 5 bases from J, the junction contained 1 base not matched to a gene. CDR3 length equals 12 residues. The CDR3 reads CSVGTGDQPQHF. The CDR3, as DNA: TGCAGCGTCGGGACAGGGGATCAGCCCCAGCATTTT.

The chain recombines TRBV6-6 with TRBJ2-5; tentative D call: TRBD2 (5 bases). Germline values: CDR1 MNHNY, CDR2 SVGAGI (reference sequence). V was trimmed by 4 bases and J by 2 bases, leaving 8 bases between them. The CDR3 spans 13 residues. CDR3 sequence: CASSSTRQETQYF. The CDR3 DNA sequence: TGTGCCAGCAGTTCAACTAGACAAGAGACCCAGTACTTC.

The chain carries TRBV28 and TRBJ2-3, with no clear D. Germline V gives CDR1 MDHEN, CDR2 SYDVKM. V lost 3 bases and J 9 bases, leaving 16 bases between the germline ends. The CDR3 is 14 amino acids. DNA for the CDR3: TGTGCCAGCAGTTTTCCTACTCGTCAGGCGACGCAGTATTTT. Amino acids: CASSFPTRQATQYF.

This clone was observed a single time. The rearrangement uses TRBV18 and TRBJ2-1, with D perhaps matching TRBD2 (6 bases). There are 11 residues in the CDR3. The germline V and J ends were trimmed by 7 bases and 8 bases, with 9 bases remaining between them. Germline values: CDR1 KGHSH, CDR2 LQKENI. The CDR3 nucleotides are TGTGCCAGCTACGGAGGGGATGAGCAGTTCTTC. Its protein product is CASYGGDEQFF.

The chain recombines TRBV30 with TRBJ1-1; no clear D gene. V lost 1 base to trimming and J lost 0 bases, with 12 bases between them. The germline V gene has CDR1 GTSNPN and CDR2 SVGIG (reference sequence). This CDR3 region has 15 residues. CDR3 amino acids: CAWSAIFLLNTEAFF. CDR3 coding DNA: TGTGCCTGGAGTGCTATTTTCTTGCTGAACACTGAAGCTTTCTTT.

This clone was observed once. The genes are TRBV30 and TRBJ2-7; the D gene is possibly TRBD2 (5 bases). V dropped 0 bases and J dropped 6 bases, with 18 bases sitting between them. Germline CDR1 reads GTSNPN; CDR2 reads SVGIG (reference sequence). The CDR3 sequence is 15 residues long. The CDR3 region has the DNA TGTGCCTGGAGTGTTATCAGCGGCAAGGCTTCCGAGCAGTACTTC. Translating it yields CAWSVISGKASEQYF.

The CDR3 loop reads CASSTYDGNQPQHF. DNA for the CDR3: TGTGCCAGCAGCACTTATGACGGCAATCAGCCCCAGCATTTT. The chain combines TRBV7-9 with TRBJ1-5, with D hard to call. The CDR3 spans 14 residues. Trimming took off 5 bases at V and 2 bases at J, with 10 bases between the two ends. CDR1 and CDR2 from the germline V gene are SEHNR and FQNEAQ (reference sequence).

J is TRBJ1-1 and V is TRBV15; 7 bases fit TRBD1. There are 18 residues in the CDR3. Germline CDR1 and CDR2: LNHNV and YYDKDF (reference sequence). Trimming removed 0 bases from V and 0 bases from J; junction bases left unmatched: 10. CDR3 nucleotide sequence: TGTGCCACCAGCAGAGAGCAAGACAGGGCTTCGTTGAACACTGAAGCTTTCTTT. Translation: CATSREQDRASLNTEAFF. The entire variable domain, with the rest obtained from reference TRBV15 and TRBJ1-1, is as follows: DAMVIQNPRYQVTQFGKPVTLSCSQTLNHNVMYWYQQKSSQAPKLLFHYYDKDFNNEADTPDNFQSRRPNTSFCFLDIRSPGLGDTAMYLCATSREQDRASLNTEAFFGQGTRLTVV.

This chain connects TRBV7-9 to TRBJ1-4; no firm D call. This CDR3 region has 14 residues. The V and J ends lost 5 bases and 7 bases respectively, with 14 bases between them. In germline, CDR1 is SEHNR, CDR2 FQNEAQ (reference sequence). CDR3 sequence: CASSLDGASEKLFF. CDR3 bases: TGTGCCAGCAGCCTAGACGGTGCGTCTGAAAAACTGTTTTTT.

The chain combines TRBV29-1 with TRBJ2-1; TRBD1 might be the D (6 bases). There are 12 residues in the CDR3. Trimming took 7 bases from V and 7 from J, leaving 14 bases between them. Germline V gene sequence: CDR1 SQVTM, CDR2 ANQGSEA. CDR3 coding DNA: TGCAGCGCGGACAGTAGCACGAATGAGCAGTTCTTC. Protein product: CSADSSTNEQFF.

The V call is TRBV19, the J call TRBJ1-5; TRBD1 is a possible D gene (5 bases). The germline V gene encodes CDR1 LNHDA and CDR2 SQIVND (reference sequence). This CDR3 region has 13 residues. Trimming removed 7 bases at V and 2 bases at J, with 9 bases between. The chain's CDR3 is CASTPTGNQPQHF. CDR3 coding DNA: TGTGCCAGTACCCCGACAGGCAATCAGCCCCAGCATTTT.

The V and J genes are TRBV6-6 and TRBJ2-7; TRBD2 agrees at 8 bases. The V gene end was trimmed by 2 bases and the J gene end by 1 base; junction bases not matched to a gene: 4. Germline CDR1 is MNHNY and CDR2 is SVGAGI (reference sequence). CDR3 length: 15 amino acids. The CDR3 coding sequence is TGTGCCAGCAGTTACAGCGGGAGAGTGTCCTACGAGCAGTACTTC. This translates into CASSYSGRVSYEQYF.